The present T cell receptor (beta chain) was sequenced within a study of blood T cell repertoires in COVID-19. The assay was immunoSEQ multiplex PCR, and TCRdb's table has in-frame clones only and misses some. The sample shows about 150,000 clones, roughly 84% of them seen only once. V lost 1 base, J lost 5 bases, and 13 bases lay in between. The CDR3 extends over 14 amino acids. CDR1 is SGHRS, CDR2 YFSETQ, per germline. The sequenced sample consisted of peripheral blood. The chain couples TRBV5-1 to TRBJ2-7; D might be TRBD2 (7 bases). The sequence came from a human donor in a cohort sampled during active COVID-19. The CDR3 DNA sequence: TGCGCCAGCAGCTTGCCCGGGGGGCTCCACGAGCAGTACTTC. Encoded protein: CASSLPGGLHEQYF. The complete variable domain, with remaining parts taken from reference TRBV5-1 and TRBJ2-7, reads KAGVTQTPRYLIKTRGQQVTLSCSPISGHRSVSWYQQTPGQGLQFLFEYFSETQRNKGNFPGRFSGRQFSNSRSEMNVSTLELGDSALYLCASSLPGGLHEQYFGPGTRLTVT.